This T cell receptor (beta chain) derives from a study of glioma-infiltrating T cells after dendritic cell vaccination. No glioblastoma patient carried an isocitrate dehydrogenase mutation. Points on this clone: Antigen unknown.

There are 15 residues in the CDR3. Trimming left V 4 bases short and J 6 bases short, with 17 bases between. Germline loops: CDR1 LGHNA, CDR2 YSLEER. The PCR used 60 V beta and 13 J beta primers. Libraries were prepared by immunoSEQ multiplex PCR; TCRdb keeps only in-frame clonotypes and omits some of them. The sample lists over 3,000 clones, around 93% seen once, with 5% to 6% in the top ten. Whole-study findings and limits: Complete blood and tumor specimen sets were limited to few patients.

The chain couples TRBV4-3 to TRBJ2-3; possibly TRBD1 for D (5 bases). This TCR came from a human donor with glioblastoma. Sequenced here: blood, sampled before dendritic cell vaccination. The CDR3 DNA sequence: TGCGCCAGCAGCCTCCGGACACTCCCGGCGGATACGCAGTATTTT. Protein product: CASSLRTLPADTQYF.